The source of this T cell receptor beta chain is a study of Graves' ophthalmopathy and Graves' hyperthyroidism. The CDR3 is 15 amino acids. The V gene lost 3 bases and the J gene lost 4 bases, with 15 bases spanning the gap. Germline CDR1 MDHEN, CDR2 SYDVKM. Amplification from RNA transcripts yielded the TCR beta CDR3 regions. HTBI-primed RT-PCR formed the first round, and a multiplex PCR formed the second. TCRdb re-derived calls from the multiplex PCR reads in MiXCR, one entry per CDR3 protein. The sample records 350,000 to 400,000 distinct CDR3 sequences, around 16% being singletons. The chain uses TRBV28 and TRBJ1-1; D perhaps matches TRBD1 (6 bases). The sequenced sample was peripheral blood. The receptor was isolated from a woman aged 18-29 years with Graves' ophthalmopathy. CDR3 nucleotides: TGTGCCAGCAGTTTCTCAGACAGGCGAAGCACTGAAGCTTTCTTT. It translates to CASSFSDRRSTEAFF.